The count of the clone carrying this T cell receptor beta chain is one. Its specificity is not known. The source of the sample is a study of T cell responses to AZD1222 COVID-19 vaccine. Germline values: CDR1 ENHRY, CDR2 SYGVKD. The CDR3 totals 15 residues. V lost 3 bases and J lost 0, with 12 bases in between. General study points: It was only a handful of AZD1222 recipients who were seropositive at baseline.

TCRdb keeps only in-frame clones here, not all; method: immunoSEQ multiplex PCR. The profile covers under 100,000 clones, with 75% to 90% appearing a single time and about 15% taken by the ten largest. This clonotype was obtained from an adult in good health. This rearrangement joins TRBV10-3 to TRBJ2-7; D remains unclear. Material: peripheral blood, obtained on day 0 of AZD1222 vaccination. The CDR3 nucleotides are TGTGCCATCAGTGAACCGAGCCCTCGCTCCTACGAGCAGTACTTC. It specifies CAISEPSPRSYEQYF.